These 9 T cell receptor beta chains were all obtained from the same sample, sequenced in a study of sequential checkpoint blockade in melanoma (dated by TCRdb to between 2018 and 2021). The intended sense of this specimen's treatment or condition label: randomized to nivolumab then ipilimumab (arm A) or the reverse (arm B). The receptor library was made with the immunoSEQ multiplex PCR assay. TCRdb provides this immuneACCESS table in a form limited to in-frame rearrangements. Some clones are lacking; in checked studies, under half of them reflect an unresolved V gene, and why the rest are absent is not known. For this sample the table gives approximately 14,000 clones, of which approximately 80% were detected only once. The ten largest clones add up to approximately 28% of the sample. The input for sequencing was CD8+ T cells sorted from blood (inferred from file names), taken from a patient given nivolumab and ipilimumab in sequence. The source of these receptors is a human donor with melanoma.

J is TRBJ1-1 and V is TRBV2; no firm D call. Deletions cut 10 bases from V and 6 bases from J, with 24 bases between. Germline V gene lookup returns CDR1 SNHLY and CDR2 FYNNEI. The CDR3 loop spans 15 amino acids. In DNA, the CDR3 is TGTGCCACCCCCAAGAGCCGGGAGGGAGTGTCTGAAGCTTTCTTT. Protein product: CATPKSREGVSEAFF.

The chain joins TRBV10-2 to TRBJ1-2, with 10 nucleotides matching TRBD1. CDR3 length equals 14 residues. The trim removed 6 bases at V and 4 bases at J, leaving 5 bases unmatched. Germline-derived CDR1 and CDR2 are WSHSY and SAAADI. The CDR3 loop reads CASSDRGRSYGYTF. DNA of the CDR3: TGCGCCAGCAGCGACAGGGGGCGCTCCTATGGCTACACCTTC.

V gene TRBV10-2 combines with J gene TRBJ2-1; 9 bases map to TRBD2. This CDR3 comprises 12 residues. J was trimmed by 9 bases and V by 11 bases; bases with no gene match: 8. Germline V lookup: CDR1 WSHSY, CDR2 SAAADI. CDR3 residues: CAAEAGGTEQFF. CDR3 coding DNA: TGCGCCGCCGAAGCGGGGGGCACTGAGCAGTTCTTC.

J is TRBJ2-1 and V is TRBV7-2, with 15 positions matching TRBD2. V gave up 7 bases and J gave up 1 base; unmatched junction bases: 11. Germline V gene lookup returns CDR1 SGHTA and CDR2 FQGNSA. The CDR3 covers 19 residues. The CDR3 DNA reads as TGTGCCAGCAACTCCGAGGGACTAGCGGGGGGAGAATCCTACAATGAGCAGTTCTTC. Translation: CASNSEGLAGGESYNEQFF. Supplemented by reference TRBV7-2 and TRBJ2-1, the full variable domain reads GAGVSQSPSNKVTEKGKDVELRCDPISGHTALYWYRQSLGQGLEFLIYFQGNSAPDKSGLPSDRFSAERTGGSVSTLTIQRTQQEDSAVYLCASNSEGLAGGESYNEQFFGPGTRLTVL.

This clone ranks as large (0.1 to 1%). This chain links TRBV6-6 with TRBJ1-2; no reliable D call. Looked up from germline, CDR1 is MNHNY and CDR2 is SVGAGI (reference sequence). V shed 3 bases and J shed 9 bases, with 20 bases lying between them. This CDR3 contains 15 residues. CDR3 sequence (DNA): TGTGCCAGCAGTTATCAGGTCCCGAACGCTATCCGCTACACCTTC. Encoded protein: CASSYQVPNAIRYTF.

The CDR3 bases are TGTGCCAGCAGCTCAAACTCTTATGGCTACACCTTC. This gives the protein CASSSNSYGYTF. V is TRBV7-2 and J is TRBJ1-2; no reliable D call. Germline loops: CDR1 SGHTA, CDR2 FQGNSA. This CDR3 is built from 12 residues. Trimming took off 4 bases at V and 5 bases at J, with 8 bases between the two ends.

This clone was observed a handful of times. This chain links TRBV5-6 with TRBJ2-2; 10 bases are shared with TRBD1. J was trimmed by 6 bases and V by 4 bases; bases with no gene match: 15. CDR1 SGHDT and CDR2 YYEEEE come from the germline V gene. The CDR3 sequence is 18 residues long. The CDR3 nucleotides are TGTGCCAGCAGCCCCGCCGCCTGGGACAGGGGTAACGCCGGGGAGCTGTTTTTT. Protein product: CASSPAAWDRGNAGELFF.

The chain uses TRBV7-9 and TRBJ1-6; TRBD1 might be the D (5 bases). Germline lookup yields CDR1 SEHNR and CDR2 FQNEAQ (reference sequence). This CDR3 contains 12 residues. Trimming shortened V by 5 bases and J by 8 bases, and 7 bases separated the two germline ends. The CDR3: CASSVRDSPLHF. In DNA, the CDR3 is TGTGCCAGCAGCGTCAGGGATTCACCCCTCCACTTT.

The chain uses TRBV29-1 and TRBJ2-7; tentatively, D is TRBD1 (6 bases). The CDR3 contains 12 residues. V was trimmed by 1 base and J by 2 bases, leaving 6 bases between them. In germline, CDR1 is SQVTM, CDR2 ANQGSEA. The CDR3 sequence: CSVEGTAYEQYF. The CDR3 DNA reads as TGCAGCGTTGAAGGGACAGCCTACGAGCAGTACTTC.